This T cell receptor beta chain was obtained from a study of blood T cells in healthy people across ages. The study, taken as a whole, reports: Older age went with lower TCR beta diversity per million T cells, in a roughly linear way. Long-lived donors carried more naive CD4+ cells and greater diversity than aged donors. Investigators treated diversity estimates from one million T cells as underestimates.

On this clonotype: The target antigen is unknown.

It was with a sample-barcoded 5' primer and a J-beta primer mix that a second PCR of roughly 7 to 12 cycles was run. Researchers report that each sample yielded at least 2.5 million CDR3-containing paired-end reads. TCRdb ran MiXCR on the 5' RACE reads and lists one entry per CDR3 protein. The table shows roughly 800,000 distinct CDR3 sequences, with over 45% occurring only once. This clonotype was obtained from a man aged 30 to 39 in good health. Source material: blood.

The CDR3 region is CASRKSQGNYGYTF. The DNA for the CDR3 is TGTGCCAGTAGAAAATCTCAGGGTAACTATGGCTACACCTTC. The chain employs TRBV19 and TRBJ1-2; weak D call: TRBD1 (5 bases). Looked up from germline, CDR1 is LNHDA and CDR2 is SQIVND (reference sequence). This CDR3 is built from 14 residues. Trimming removed 6 bases at V and 1 base at J, with 12 bases between.